This TCR beta chain was recovered during a study of blood T cell repertoires in COVID-19. Sequencing used immunoSEQ multiplex PCR; TCRdb keeps in-frame clones, though not all of them. This sample has about 140,000 clones, with about 86% found just once. The V segment lost 7 bases and the J segment 5 bases; nucleotides outside the gene matches: 4. The CDR3 covers 12 residues. Looked up from germline, CDR1 is SEHNR and CDR2 is FQNEAQ (reference sequence). Sequenced sample: peripheral blood. The chain employs TRBV7-9 and TRBJ2-5; 7 nucleotides align to TRBD2. This clonotype was sampled from a woman aged 60 to 75 with acute or convalescent COVID-19. The CDR3 spells CASTSGGETQYF. CDR3 nucleotides: TGTGCCAGCACTTCCGGGGGGGAGACCCAGTACTTC.